This entry concerns a single TCR beta chain. The sample holds one count of this clone. This clone's antigen is unknown. Base qualities are not provided; no much larger clone lies one nucleotide away. The method was the immunoSEQ multiplex PCR assay. The table was pulled from immuneACCESS by TCRdb, which kept in-frame rearrangements only. Such tables lose some clones; where checked, under half of the loss comes from unresolved V genes, and the rest has no known cause. The sample table records 18,000 or so clones; just over 85% of these occur just once. Approximately 0.66% of the sample rests with the top ten. The source of the sample is a study of T cells in narcolepsy (dated by TCRdb to the late 2010s). About the full investigation: The study enrolled patients with narcolepsy type 1 or type 2 (NT1, NT2) together with healthy control donors. To look for autoreactive T cells in narcolepsy patients that target self-antigens of hypocretin neurons (hypocretin, TRIB2), the study used TCR Vbeta sequencing to follow clonotypes in blood and CSF.

Beyond this particular receptor, the publication reports: Patients and controls had similar numbers of sequenced blood memory CD4+ clonotypes, with averages of some 40,000 in patients and some 35,000 in controls. In plots comparing CSF and blood CD4+ T cell clonotypes from the same patient, HCRT-specific and TRIB2-specific autoreactive clonotypes were highlighted. Some blood memory CD4+ repertoires from patients and controls contained no sequences matching autoreactive T cell clones. According to the report, autoreactive clonotypes were detected serially in the blood of the same patients and of different patients, but not in healthy controls.

For TCR Vbeta sequencing, memory CD4+ T cells were sorted ex vivo from the peripheral blood of both healthy controls and narcolepsy patients. The CDR3 covers 14 residues, taking in both the cysteine and the phenylalanine. Only CDR3 DNA is held: 42 bases, read in frame from base 1. Per the germline V gene, SGHTA is the CDR1 and FQGNSA is the CDR2. V is cut by 2 bases and J by 4 bases, and the space between the germline ends is 9 bases. The sample comprised memory (CD45RA-) CD4+ T cells from blood. The sample's cell subset or site label, in plain terms: memory T cells sorted ex vivo from peripheral blood. The receptor was derived from a human donor in good health. The chain is encoded by TRBV7-2 joined to TRBJ2-1; too little of a D gene remains to name it. The base sequence is TGTGCCAGCAGCTTAAGAATCCGGTACAATGAGCAGTTCTTC. Its protein reads: CASSLRIRYNEQFF.